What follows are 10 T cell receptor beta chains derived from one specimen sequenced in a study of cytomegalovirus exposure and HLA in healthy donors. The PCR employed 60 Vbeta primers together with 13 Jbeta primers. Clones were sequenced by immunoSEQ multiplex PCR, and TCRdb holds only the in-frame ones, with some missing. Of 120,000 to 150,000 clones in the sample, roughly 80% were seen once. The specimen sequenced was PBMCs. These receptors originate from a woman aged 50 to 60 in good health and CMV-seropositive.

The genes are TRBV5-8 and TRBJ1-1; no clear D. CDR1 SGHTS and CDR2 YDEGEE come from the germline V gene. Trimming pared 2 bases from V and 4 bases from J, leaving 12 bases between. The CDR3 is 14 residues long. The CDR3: CASSFSPVGTEAFF. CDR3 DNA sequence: TGTGCCAGCAGCTTCTCTCCGGTTGGCACTGAAGCTTTCTTT. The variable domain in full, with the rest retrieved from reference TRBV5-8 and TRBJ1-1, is EAGVTQSPTHLIKTRGQQATLRCSPISGHTSVYWYQQALGLGLQFLLWYDEGEERNRGNFPPRFSGRQFPNYSSELNVNALELEDSALYLCASSFSPVGTEAFFGQGTRLTVV.

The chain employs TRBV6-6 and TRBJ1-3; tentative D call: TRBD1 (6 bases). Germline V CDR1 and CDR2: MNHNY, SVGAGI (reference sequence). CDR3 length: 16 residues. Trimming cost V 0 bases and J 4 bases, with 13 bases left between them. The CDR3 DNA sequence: TGTGCCAGCAGTTACTCTACCGGGACAAACGGAAACACCATATATTTT. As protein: CASSYSTGTNGNTIYF.

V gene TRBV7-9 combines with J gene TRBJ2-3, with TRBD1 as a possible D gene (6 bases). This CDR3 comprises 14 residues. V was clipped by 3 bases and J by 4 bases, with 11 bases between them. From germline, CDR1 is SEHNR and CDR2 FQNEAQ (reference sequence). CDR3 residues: CASSFPGDADTQYF. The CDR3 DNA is TGTGCCAGCAGCTTCCCAGGGGACGCAGATACGCAGTATTTT.

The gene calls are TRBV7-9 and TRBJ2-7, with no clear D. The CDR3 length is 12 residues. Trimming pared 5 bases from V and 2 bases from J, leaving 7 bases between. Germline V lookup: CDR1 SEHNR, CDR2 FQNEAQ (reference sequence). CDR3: CASSPRPYEQYF. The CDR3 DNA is TGTGCCAGCAGCCCTAGGCCCTACGAGCAGTACTTC.

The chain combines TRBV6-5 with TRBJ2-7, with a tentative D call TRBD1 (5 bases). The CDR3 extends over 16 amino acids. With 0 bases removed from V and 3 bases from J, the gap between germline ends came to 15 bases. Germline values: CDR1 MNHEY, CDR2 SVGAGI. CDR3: CASSYSGPGKGYEQYF. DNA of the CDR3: TGTGCCAGCAGTTACTCGGGTCCAGGGAAGGGCTACGAGCAGTACTTC.

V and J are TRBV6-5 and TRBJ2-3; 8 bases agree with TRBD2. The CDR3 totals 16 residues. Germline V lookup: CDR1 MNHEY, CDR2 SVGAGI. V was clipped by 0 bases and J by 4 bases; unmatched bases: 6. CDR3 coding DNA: TGTGCCAGCAGTTACTCGTCGGGGGGGCCCCCAGATACGCAGTATTTT. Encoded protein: CASSYSSGGPPDTQYF.

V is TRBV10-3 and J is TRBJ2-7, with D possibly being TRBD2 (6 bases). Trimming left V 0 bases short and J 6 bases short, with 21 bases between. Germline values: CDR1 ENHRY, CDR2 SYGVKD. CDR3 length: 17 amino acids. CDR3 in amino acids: CAISESSSATAGFEQYF. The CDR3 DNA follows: TGTGCCATCAGTGAGTCGAGTTCGGCGACCGCGGGGTTCGAGCAGTACTTC.

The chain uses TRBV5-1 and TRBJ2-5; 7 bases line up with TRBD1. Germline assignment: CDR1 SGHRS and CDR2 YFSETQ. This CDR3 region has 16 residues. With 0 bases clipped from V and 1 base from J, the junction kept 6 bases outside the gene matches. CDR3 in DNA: TGCGCCAGCAGCTTGGTAGGGGGCCTCTTCCAAGAGACCCAGTACTTC. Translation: CASSLVGGLFQETQYF.

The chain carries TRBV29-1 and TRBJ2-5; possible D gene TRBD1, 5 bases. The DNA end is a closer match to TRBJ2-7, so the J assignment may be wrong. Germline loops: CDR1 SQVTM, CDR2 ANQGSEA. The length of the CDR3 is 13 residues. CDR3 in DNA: TGCAGCGTTATCAGGACAACGACCTACGAGCAGTACTTC. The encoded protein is CSVIRTTTYEQYF.

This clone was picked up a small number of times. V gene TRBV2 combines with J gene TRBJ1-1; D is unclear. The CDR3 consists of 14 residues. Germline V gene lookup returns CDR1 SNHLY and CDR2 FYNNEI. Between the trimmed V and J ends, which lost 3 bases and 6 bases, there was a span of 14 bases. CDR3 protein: CASSEEGSLAEAFF. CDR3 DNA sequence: TGTGCCAGCAGTGAGGAGGGCAGCCTAGCTGAAGCTTTCTTT.